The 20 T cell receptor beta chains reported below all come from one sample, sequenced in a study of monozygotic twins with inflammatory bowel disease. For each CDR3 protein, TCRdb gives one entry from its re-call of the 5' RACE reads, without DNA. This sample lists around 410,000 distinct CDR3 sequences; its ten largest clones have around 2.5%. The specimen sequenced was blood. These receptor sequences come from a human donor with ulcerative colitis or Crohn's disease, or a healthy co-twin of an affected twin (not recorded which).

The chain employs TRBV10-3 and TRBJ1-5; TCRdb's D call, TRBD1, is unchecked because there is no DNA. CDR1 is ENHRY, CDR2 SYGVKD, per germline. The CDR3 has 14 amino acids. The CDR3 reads CAISDGGGNQPQHF.

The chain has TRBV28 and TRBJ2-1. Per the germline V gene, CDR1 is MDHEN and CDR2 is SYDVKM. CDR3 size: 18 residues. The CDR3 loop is CASSFIGRGKTQYNEQFF.

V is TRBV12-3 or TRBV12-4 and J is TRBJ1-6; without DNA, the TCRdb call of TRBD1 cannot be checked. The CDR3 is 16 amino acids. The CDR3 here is CASRRWTGGANSPLHF.

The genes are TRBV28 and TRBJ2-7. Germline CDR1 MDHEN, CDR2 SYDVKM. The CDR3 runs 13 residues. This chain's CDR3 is CASSLSFGLEQYF.

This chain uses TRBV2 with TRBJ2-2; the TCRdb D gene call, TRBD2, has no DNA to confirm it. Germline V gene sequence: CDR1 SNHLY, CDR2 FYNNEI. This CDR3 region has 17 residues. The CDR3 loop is CASKKGTSWGPTGELFF.

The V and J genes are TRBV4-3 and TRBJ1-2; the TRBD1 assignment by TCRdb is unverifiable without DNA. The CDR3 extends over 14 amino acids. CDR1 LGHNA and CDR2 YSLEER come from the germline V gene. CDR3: CASSQNRGGYGYTF.

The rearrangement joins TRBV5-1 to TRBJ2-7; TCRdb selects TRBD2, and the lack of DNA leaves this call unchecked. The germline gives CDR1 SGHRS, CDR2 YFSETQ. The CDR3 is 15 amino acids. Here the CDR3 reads CASSPASSALYEQYF.

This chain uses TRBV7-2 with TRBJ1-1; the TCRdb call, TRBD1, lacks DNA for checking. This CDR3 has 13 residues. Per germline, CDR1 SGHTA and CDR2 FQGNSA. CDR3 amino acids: CATLQGITTEAFF.

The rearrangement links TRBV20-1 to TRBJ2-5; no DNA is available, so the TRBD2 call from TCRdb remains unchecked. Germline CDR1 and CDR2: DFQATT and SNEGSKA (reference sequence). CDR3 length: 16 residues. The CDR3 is CSARESFGPSQETQYF.

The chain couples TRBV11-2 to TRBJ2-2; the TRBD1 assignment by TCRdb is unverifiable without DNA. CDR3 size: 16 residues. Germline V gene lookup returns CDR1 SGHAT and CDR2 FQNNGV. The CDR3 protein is CASSYPGQGDTGELFF. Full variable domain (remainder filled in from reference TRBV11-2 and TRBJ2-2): EAGVAQSPRYKIIEKRQSVAFWCNPISGHATLYWYQQILGQGPKLLIQFQNNGVVDDSQLPKDRFSAERLKGVDSTLKIQPAKLEDSAVYLCASSYPGQGDTGELFFGEGSRLTVL.

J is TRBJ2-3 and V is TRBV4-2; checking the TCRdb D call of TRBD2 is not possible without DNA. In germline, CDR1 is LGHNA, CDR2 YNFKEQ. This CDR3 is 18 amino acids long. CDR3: CASSQRTSISSYGDTQYF.

CDR3: CASSGRNSAEQYF. The chain has TRBV2 and TRBJ2-7. There are 13 residues in the CDR3. CDR1 is SNHLY, CDR2 FYNNEI, per germline.

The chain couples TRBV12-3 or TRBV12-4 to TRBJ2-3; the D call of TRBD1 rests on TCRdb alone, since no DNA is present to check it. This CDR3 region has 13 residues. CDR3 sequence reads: CASSPGVGDTQYF.

The CDR3 reads CASSLFTGFAEAFF. The chain employs TRBV5-1 and TRBJ1-1; the D gene TCRdb calls, TRBD1, cannot be checked with no DNA. Germline V lookup: CDR1 SGHRS, CDR2 YFSETQ. This CDR3 is 14 amino acids long. Supplemented by reference TRBV5-1 and TRBJ1-1, the full variable domain reads KAGVTQTPRYLIKTRGQQVTLSCSPISGHRSVSWYQQTPGQGLQFLFEYFSETQRNKGNFPGRFSGRQFSNSRSEMNVSTLELGDSALYLCASSLFTGFAEAFFGQGTRLTVV.

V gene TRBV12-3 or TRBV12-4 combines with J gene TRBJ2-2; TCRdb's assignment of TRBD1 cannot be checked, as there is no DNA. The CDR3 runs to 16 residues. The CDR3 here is CASSSGTGANTGELFF.

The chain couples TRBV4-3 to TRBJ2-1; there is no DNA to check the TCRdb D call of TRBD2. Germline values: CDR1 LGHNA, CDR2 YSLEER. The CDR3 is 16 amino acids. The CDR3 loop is CASSPVAGGPGNEQFF.

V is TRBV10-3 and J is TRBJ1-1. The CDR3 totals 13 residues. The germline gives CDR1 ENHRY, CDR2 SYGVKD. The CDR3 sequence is CAISEGLNTEAFF.

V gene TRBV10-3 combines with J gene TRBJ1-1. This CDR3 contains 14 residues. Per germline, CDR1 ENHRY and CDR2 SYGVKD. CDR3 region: CAISAQQWDTEAFF.

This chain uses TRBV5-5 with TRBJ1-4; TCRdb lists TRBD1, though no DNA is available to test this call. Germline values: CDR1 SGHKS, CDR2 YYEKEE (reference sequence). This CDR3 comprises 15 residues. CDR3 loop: CASSYTGGTNEKLFF. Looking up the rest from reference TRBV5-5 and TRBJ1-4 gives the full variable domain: DAGVTQSPTHLIKTRGQQVTLRCSPISGHKSVSWYQQVLGQGPQFIFQYYEKEERGRGNFPDRFSARQFPNYSSELNVNALLLGDSALYLCASSYTGGTNEKLFFGSGTQLSVL.

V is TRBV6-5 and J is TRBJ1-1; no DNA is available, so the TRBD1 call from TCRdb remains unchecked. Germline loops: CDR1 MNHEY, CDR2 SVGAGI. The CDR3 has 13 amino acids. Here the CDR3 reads CASSTDRVSEAFF.